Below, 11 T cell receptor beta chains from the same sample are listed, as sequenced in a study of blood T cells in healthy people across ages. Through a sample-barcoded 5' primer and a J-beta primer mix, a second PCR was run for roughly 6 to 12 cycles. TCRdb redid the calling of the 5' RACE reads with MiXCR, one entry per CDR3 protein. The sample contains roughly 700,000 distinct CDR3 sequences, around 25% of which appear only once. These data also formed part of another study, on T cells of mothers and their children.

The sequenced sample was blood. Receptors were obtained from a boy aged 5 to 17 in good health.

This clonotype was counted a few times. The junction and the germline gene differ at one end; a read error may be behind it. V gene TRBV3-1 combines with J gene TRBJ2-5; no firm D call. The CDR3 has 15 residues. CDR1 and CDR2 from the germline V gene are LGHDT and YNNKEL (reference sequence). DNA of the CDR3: TGTGCCAGCAGCCAAGATTTCGGCGTCCAAGGGACCCAGTACTTC. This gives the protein CASSQDFGVQGTQYF.

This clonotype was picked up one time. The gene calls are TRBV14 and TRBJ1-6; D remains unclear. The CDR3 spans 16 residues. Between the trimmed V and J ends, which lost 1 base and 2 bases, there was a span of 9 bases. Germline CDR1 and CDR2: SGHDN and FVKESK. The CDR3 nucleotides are TGTGCCAGCAGCCAAGCTGGTAGCCCCTATAATTCACCCCTCCACTTT. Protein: CASSQAGSPYNSPLHF.

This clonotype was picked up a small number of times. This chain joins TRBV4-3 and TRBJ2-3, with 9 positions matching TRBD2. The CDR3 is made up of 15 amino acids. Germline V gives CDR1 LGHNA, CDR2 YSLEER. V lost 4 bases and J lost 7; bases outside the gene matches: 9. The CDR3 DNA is TGCGCCAGCAGCCTAGCGGGGGACTTAAGGCATACGCAGTATTTT. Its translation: CASSLAGDLRHTQYF.

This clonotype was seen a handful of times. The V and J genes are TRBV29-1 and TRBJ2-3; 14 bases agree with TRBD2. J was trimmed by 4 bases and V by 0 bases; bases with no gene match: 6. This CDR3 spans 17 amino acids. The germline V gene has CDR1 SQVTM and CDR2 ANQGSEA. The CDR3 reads CSVEDPGLAGAPDTQYF. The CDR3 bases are TGCAGCGTTGAAGACCCGGGACTAGCGGGAGCCCCAGATACGCAGTATTTT.

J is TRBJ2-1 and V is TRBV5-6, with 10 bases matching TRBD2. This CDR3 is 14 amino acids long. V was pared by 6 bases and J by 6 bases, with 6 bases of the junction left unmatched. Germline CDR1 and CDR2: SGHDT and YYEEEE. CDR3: CASTFSGGSNEQFF. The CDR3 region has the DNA TGTGCCAGCACCTTTAGCGGGGGGAGCAATGAGCAGTTCTTC.

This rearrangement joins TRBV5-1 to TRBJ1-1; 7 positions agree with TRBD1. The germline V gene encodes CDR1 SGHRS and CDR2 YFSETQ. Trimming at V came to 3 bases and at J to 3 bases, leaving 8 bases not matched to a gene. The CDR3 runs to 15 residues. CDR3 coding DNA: TGCGCCAGCAGCTCAGATACAGGGGCCCACACTGAAGCTTTCTTT. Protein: CASSSDTGAHTEAFF. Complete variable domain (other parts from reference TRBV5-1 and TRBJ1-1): KAGVTQTPRYLIKTRGQQVTLSCSPISGHRSVSWYQQTPGQGLQFLFEYFSETQRNKGNFPGRFSGRQFSNSRSEMNVSTLELGDSALYLCASSSDTGAHTEAFFGQGTRLTVV.

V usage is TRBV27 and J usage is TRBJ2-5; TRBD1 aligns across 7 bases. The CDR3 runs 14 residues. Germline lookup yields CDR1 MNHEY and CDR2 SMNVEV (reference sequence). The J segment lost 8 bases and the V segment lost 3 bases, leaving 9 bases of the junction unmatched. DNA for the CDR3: TGTGCCAGCAGTTTCGGACAGGCCCTATCAACCCAGTACTTC. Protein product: CASSFGQALSTQYF.

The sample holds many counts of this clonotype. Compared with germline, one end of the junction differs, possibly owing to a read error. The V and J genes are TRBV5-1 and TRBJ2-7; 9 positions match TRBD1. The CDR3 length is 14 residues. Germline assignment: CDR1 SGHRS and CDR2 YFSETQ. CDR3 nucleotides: TGTGCCAGCAGGCCGGGACAGGGTTCCTACGAGCAGTACTTC. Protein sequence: CASRPGQGSYEQYF.

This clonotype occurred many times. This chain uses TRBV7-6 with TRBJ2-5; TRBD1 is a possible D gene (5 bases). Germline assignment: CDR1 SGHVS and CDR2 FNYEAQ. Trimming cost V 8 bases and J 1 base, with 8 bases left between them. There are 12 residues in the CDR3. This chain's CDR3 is CASQGAQETQYF. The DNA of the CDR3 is TGTGCCAGCCAGGGCGCCCAAGAGACCCAGTACTTC.

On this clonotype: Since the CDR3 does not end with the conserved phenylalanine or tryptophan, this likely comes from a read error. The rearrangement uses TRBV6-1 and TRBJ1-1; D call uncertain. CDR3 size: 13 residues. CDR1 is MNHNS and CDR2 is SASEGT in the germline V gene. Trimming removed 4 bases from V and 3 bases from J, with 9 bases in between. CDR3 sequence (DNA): TGTGCCAGCAGTGTGGACCTGGACACTGAAGCTTTCCTT. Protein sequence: CASSVDLDTEAFL.

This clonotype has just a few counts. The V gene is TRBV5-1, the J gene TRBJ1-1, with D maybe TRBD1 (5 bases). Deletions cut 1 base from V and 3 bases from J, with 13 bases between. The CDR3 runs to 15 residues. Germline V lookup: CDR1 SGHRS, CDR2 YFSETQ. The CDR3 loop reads CASSLSNRLDTEAFF. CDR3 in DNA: TGCGCCAGCAGCTTGAGTAACAGGCTAGACACTGAAGCTTTCTTT.